Listed below are T cell receptor beta chains from one sample, sequenced in a study of blood T cell repertoires in COVID-19. The method was immunoSEQ multiplex PCR; TCRdb's version includes in-frame clones alone and lacks a portion of them. The sample carries 90,000 to 120,000 clones, roughly 92% recorded once. Sequencing was performed on peripheral blood. These receptors originate from a man in his 70s with acute or convalescent COVID-19. The CDR3 runs from the conserved cysteine through the conserved F or W. D genes are given only for firm matches. Not every row has a clone size; where given, it reads once, few, many or a size class.

cdr3_nt: TGTGCCAGCAGCTGGGGGTGGGGAGGCGGCGGCTACACCTTC
cdr3_aa: CASSWGWGGGGYTF
d_call: -
clone_size: -
v_call: TRBV7-3
j_call: TRBJ1-2

cdr3_nt: TGTGCCAGCGGGAGGGAGAGTGAAAAACTGTTTTTT
cdr3_aa: CASGRESEKLFF
d_call: -
clone_size: -
v_call: TRBV6-5
j_call: TRBJ1-4

cdr3_nt: TGTGCCAGCAGCCAGACGAACGTAGCTAGCGGCCAAGAGACCCAGTACTTC
cdr3_aa: CASSQTNVASGQETQYF
d_call: TRBD2
clone_size: -
v_call: TRBV3-1/TRBV3-2
j_call: TRBJ2-5

cdr3_nt: TGTGCCAGCAGTTCACAGGGGAACACTGAAGCTTTCTTT
cdr3_aa: CASSSQGNTEAFF
d_call: -
clone_size: -
v_call: TRBV6-5
j_call: TRBJ1-1

cdr3_nt: TGTGCCAGCAGCTGGACACGTCTCGCTCAGCCCCAGCATTTT
cdr3_aa: CASSWTRLAQPQHF
d_call: -
clone_size: -
v_call: TRBV27
j_call: TRBJ1-5

cdr3_nt: TGTGCCAGCAGCTTAGGGGCCGAGCAGTACTTC
cdr3_aa: CASSLGAEQYF
d_call: -
clone_size: few
v_call: TRBV7-9
j_call: TRBJ2-7

cdr3_nt: TGTGCCAGCAGCTTGACTAGCGCATGGTCAGATACGCAGTATTTT
cdr3_aa: CASSLTSAWSDTQYF
d_call: TRBD2
clone_size: -
v_call: TRBV5-5
j_call: TRBJ2-3

cdr3_nt: TGTGCCAGTAGTATAGACCACACAGATACGCAGTATTTT
cdr3_aa: CASSIDHTDTQYF
d_call: -
clone_size: -
v_call: TRBV19
j_call: TRBJ2-3

cdr3_nt: TGTGCCTGGAGCGTCCAAGCCACGAGCTCCTATAATTCACCCCTCCACTTT
cdr3_aa: CAWSVQATSSYNSPLHF
d_call: -
clone_size: -
v_call: TRBV30
j_call: TRBJ1-6

cdr3_nt: TGTGCCAGCAGTTTATGGGGCGGGAGTCACTCGCCGAGCACAGATACGCAGTATTTT
cdr3_aa: CASSLWGGSHSPSTDTQYF
d_call: TRBD2
clone_size: -
v_call: TRBV28
j_call: TRBJ2-3

cdr3_nt: TGTGCCAGCAGCTTAGCCGGGGGACACGGGACTACCTATTACGAGCAGTACTTC
cdr3_aa: CASSLAGGHGTTYYEQYF
d_call: -
clone_size: -
v_call: TRBV27
j_call: TRBJ2-7

cdr3_nt: TGTGCCAGCAGCTCCCAAGTCAGGGCGGTTAACACCATATATTTT
cdr3_aa: CASSSQVRAVNTIYF
d_call: -
clone_size: -
v_call: TRBV11-2
j_call: TRBJ1-3

cdr3_nt: TGCGCCAGCAGTCCGACTAGCGGGGTCTCCTACAATGAGCAGTTCTTC
cdr3_aa: CASSPTSGVSYNEQFF
d_call: TRBD2
clone_size: -
v_call: TRBV5-1
j_call: TRBJ2-1

cdr3_nt: TGTGCCAGCAGCTTTGGCAGGGGTACTAGCGGGACCACAGATACGCAGTATTTT
cdr3_aa: CASSFGRGTSGTTDTQYF
d_call: TRBD2
clone_size: -
v_call: TRBV7-9
j_call: TRBJ2-3

cdr3_nt: TGTGCCAGCAGTCCACTGAGAAATTCACCCCTCCACTTT
cdr3_aa: CASSPLRNSPLHF
d_call: -
clone_size: few
v_call: TRBV28
j_call: TRBJ1-6

cdr3_nt: TGCGCCAGCAGACTTAGCCCGGGAGGAAGCAATCAGCCCCAGCATTTT
cdr3_aa: CASRLSPGGSNQPQHF
d_call: -
clone_size: -
v_call: TRBV4-1
j_call: TRBJ1-5

cdr3_nt: TGTGCCTGGAGTGGTTCCGGGAACTATGGCTACACCTTC
cdr3_aa: CAWSGSGNYGYTF
d_call: -
clone_size: -
v_call: TRBV30
j_call: TRBJ1-2

cdr3_nt: TGCGCCAGCAGCCCGATGAGGCAGAGCAACACCGGGGAGCTGTTTTTT
cdr3_aa: CASSPMRQSNTGELFF
d_call: -
clone_size: -
v_call: TRBV5-1
j_call: TRBJ2-2

cdr3_nt: TGTGCCAGCAGCACCGGGACAGCGAATGAGCAGTTCTTC
cdr3_aa: CASSTGTANEQFF
d_call: TRBD1
clone_size: -
v_call: TRBV11-2
j_call: TRBJ2-1

cdr3_nt: TGTGCCAGCAGCTCACGAGGAGTGAACACTGAAGCTTTCTTT
cdr3_aa: CASSSRGVNTEAFF
d_call: -
clone_size: -
v_call: TRBV3-1/TRBV3-2
j_call: TRBJ1-1

cdr3_nt: TGTGCCAGCGGAGGGACAGGGGGCGCTGCCAATGAGCAGTTCTTC
cdr3_aa: CASGGTGGAANEQFF
d_call: TRBD1
clone_size: -
v_call: TRBV2
j_call: TRBJ2-1

cdr3_nt: TGTGCCAGCAGCCCCGGACAGGGAGGCTACACCTTC
cdr3_aa: CASSPGQGGYTF
d_call: TRBD1
clone_size: many
v_call: TRBV7-9
j_call: TRBJ1-2

cdr3_nt: TGTGCCAGCAGTTGGGGCAGGGGACGTCATTCATTCTTT
cdr3_aa: CASSWGRGRHSFF
d_call: -
clone_size: -
v_call: TRBV12-3/TRBV12-4
j_call: TRBJ1-1

cdr3_nt: TGTGCCAGCAGCGCAAGGGACAGGGGGAACTATGGCTACACCTTC
cdr3_aa: CASSARDRGNYGYTF
d_call: TRBD1
clone_size: -
v_call: TRBV9
j_call: TRBJ1-2

cdr3_nt: TGCGCCAGCAGCTGGACTGCAGGGGCGCCTTCAGAAGCTTTCTTT
cdr3_aa: CASSWTAGAPSEAFF
d_call: -
clone_size: -
v_call: TRBV5-1
j_call: TRBJ1-1

cdr3_nt: TGTGCCAGCAGCTTACGGGCCGCGGGAGGAGGAGAGACCCAGTACTTC
cdr3_aa: CASSLRAAGGGETQYF
d_call: TRBD2
clone_size: -
v_call: TRBV7-8
j_call: TRBJ2-5

cdr3_nt: TGCGCCAGCAGCGGAAGGGGGGGGAGCTCCTACAATGAGCAGTTCTTC
cdr3_aa: CASSGRGGSSYNEQFF
d_call: -
clone_size: -
v_call: TRBV4-1
j_call: TRBJ2-1

cdr3_nt: TGCGCCAGCAGTGGTCCCGGGGGATTCAATCAGCCCCAGCATTTT
cdr3_aa: CASSGPGGFNQPQHF
d_call: -
clone_size: -
v_call: TRBV10-2
j_call: TRBJ1-5

cdr3_nt: TGTGCCAGCAGCCATGAGGGGACAGGGTCACCCCTCCACTTT
cdr3_aa: CASSHEGTGSPLHF
d_call: TRBD1
clone_size: -
v_call: TRBV9
j_call: TRBJ1-6

cdr3_nt: TGTGCCAGCAGTTTAAGCGGGACTTCCTACAATGAGCAGTTCTTC
cdr3_aa: CASSLSGTSYNEQFF
d_call: -
clone_size: -
v_call: TRBV21-1
j_call: TRBJ2-1

cdr3_nt: TGTGCCAGCAGCCCCTTGGGACTTCAAGAGACCCAGTACTTC
cdr3_aa: CASSPLGLQETQYF
d_call: -
clone_size: -
v_call: TRBV7-9
j_call: TRBJ2-5

cdr3_nt: TGCGCCAGCAGAGGCTCCTCGGGCTATGGCTACACCTTC
cdr3_aa: CASRGSSGYGYTF
d_call: -
clone_size: -
v_call: TRBV5-1
j_call: TRBJ1-2

cdr3_nt: TGTGCCAGCAGCCAGGGGTTTGCCGGGGAGCTGTTTTTT
cdr3_aa: CASSQGFAGELFF
d_call: -
clone_size: -
v_call: TRBV11-3
j_call: TRBJ2-2